These T cell receptor beta chains were read from a single sample in a study of cytomegalovirus exposure and HLA in healthy donors. Clones were sequenced by immunoSEQ multiplex PCR, and TCRdb holds only the in-frame ones, with some missing. The sample shows approximately 140,000 clones, over 60% of them seen only once. Sequences were obtained from PBMCs. The source is a woman younger than 35 in good health and CMV-seronegative. Both conserved end residues are part of each CDR3. Each record gives: J gene, clone size, V gene, D gene, CDR3 DNA, CDR3 protein. A D gene is named only where the DNA matches it firmly. The size entry is marked missing in some rows and otherwise reads once, few, many or a size class.

j_call: TRBJ1-2; clone_size: NA; v_call: TRBV7-9; d_call: NA; cdr3_nt: TGTGCCAGCAGAGCTAGGGGACTCATCTCTTATGGCTACACCTTC; cdr3_aa: CASRARGLISYGYTF
j_call: TRBJ2-2; clone_size: NA; v_call: TRBV10-2; d_call: TRBD2; cdr3_nt: TGCGCCAGCATGACCCCACTAGCGGCTAGGACCGGGGAGCTGTTTTTT; cdr3_aa: CASMTPLAARTGELFF
j_call: TRBJ1-1; clone_size: NA; v_call: TRBV6-6; d_call: NA; cdr3_nt: TGTGCCAGCAGTTACGGGGACTTTAACACTGAAGCTTTCTTT; cdr3_aa: CASSYGDFNTEAFF
j_call: TRBJ1-2; clone_size: NA; v_call: TRBV7-2; d_call: TRBD1; cdr3_nt: TGTGCCAGCAGCACCCGGGACAGGGGGCAAGGCTACACCTTC; cdr3_aa: CASSTRDRGQGYTF
j_call: TRBJ1-1; clone_size: NA; v_call: TRBV28; d_call: NA; cdr3_nt: TGTGCCAGCAGTTTCATGAACACTGAAGCTTTCTTT; cdr3_aa: CASSFMNTEAFF
j_call: TRBJ1-3; clone_size: NA; v_call: TRBV30; d_call: TRBD1; cdr3_nt: TGTGCCTGGAGTGATGGACAGGGAGTGTCTGGAAACACCATATATTTT; cdr3_aa: CAWSDGQGVSGNTIYF
j_call: TRBJ1-1; clone_size: NA; v_call: TRBV5-3; d_call: NA; cdr3_nt: TGTGCCGGAGAGATCGCGTCCCGGTGGTGTACTGAAGCTTTCTTT; cdr3_aa: CAGEIASRWCTEAFF
j_call: TRBJ1-1; clone_size: NA; v_call: TRBV6-1; d_call: NA; cdr3_nt: TGTGCCAGCAGTGAGGTTAGCCCTGAAGCTTTCTTT; cdr3_aa: CASSEVSPEAFF
j_call: TRBJ1-5; clone_size: once; v_call: TRBV21-1; d_call: NA; cdr3_nt: TGTGCCAGCAGGACAGGGGACCTATATAGCAATCAGCCCCAGCATTTT; cdr3_aa: CASRTGDLYSNQPQHF
j_call: TRBJ1-5; clone_size: few; v_call: TRBV6-1; d_call: NA; cdr3_nt: TGTGCCAGCAGCCCCGGACAGTATAGCAATCAGCCCCAGCATTTT; cdr3_aa: CASSPGQYSNQPQHF
j_call: TRBJ2-1; clone_size: NA; v_call: TRBV27; d_call: NA; cdr3_nt: TGTGCCAGCAGTTTATCTAGGGAGAATGAGCAGTTCTTC; cdr3_aa: CASSLSRENEQFF
j_call: TRBJ2-5; clone_size: NA; v_call: TRBV4-2; d_call: TRBD2; cdr3_nt: TGTGCCAGCAGCCCCCTCGGTAGCGGGGAGCCAGAGACCCAGTACTTC; cdr3_aa: CASSPLGSGEPETQYF
j_call: TRBJ1-1; clone_size: NA; v_call: TRBV2; d_call: NA; cdr3_nt: TGTGCCAGCAGTGATTTCAGAACATTAACCGCTGAAGCTTTCTTT; cdr3_aa: CASSDFRTLTAEAFF
j_call: TRBJ1-5; clone_size: NA; v_call: TRBV6-5; d_call: NA; cdr3_nt: TGTGCCAGCAGTTACTCGTATCTAGGCGGTCAGCCCCAGCATTTT; cdr3_aa: CASSYSYLGGQPQHF
j_call: TRBJ1-4; clone_size: NA; v_call: TRBV15; d_call: NA; cdr3_nt: TGTGCCACCAGCAGACGACGGGCGGACTATAATGAAAAACTGTTTTTT; cdr3_aa: CATSRRRADYNEKLFF
j_call: TRBJ2-4; clone_size: once; v_call: TRBV29-1; d_call: NA; cdr3_nt: TGCAGCGCCGAGGTGGGAAACATTCAGTACTTC; cdr3_aa: CSAEVGNIQYF
j_call: TRBJ2-3; clone_size: NA; v_call: TRBV12-5; d_call: NA; cdr3_nt: TGTGCTAGTGGTTTGGTCGGACAGCTTAGCACAGATACGCAGTATTTT; cdr3_aa: CASGLVGQLSTDTQYF
j_call: TRBJ1-2; clone_size: NA; v_call: TRBV29-1; d_call: TRBD1; cdr3_nt: TGCAGCGCCACCAGGGGGATTAACTATGGCTACACCTTC; cdr3_aa: CSATRGINYGYTF
j_call: TRBJ2-1; clone_size: NA; v_call: TRBV6-6; d_call: TRBD2; cdr3_nt: TGTGCCAGCAGTTACTCGTGGACTAGTGGCGAGCAGTTCTTC; cdr3_aa: CASSYSWTSGEQFF
j_call: TRBJ1-1; clone_size: NA; v_call: TRBV6-5; d_call: NA; cdr3_nt: TGTGCCAGCAGCTACCCCTCTGAAGCTTTCTTT; cdr3_aa: CASSYPSEAFF
j_call: TRBJ2-6; clone_size: NA; v_call: TRBV10-3; d_call: NA; cdr3_nt: TGTGCCATCACCAACCAGGGATTCTCTGGGGCCAACGTCCTGACTTTC; cdr3_aa: CAITNQGFSGANVLTF
j_call: TRBJ2-2; clone_size: NA; v_call: TRBV5-1; d_call: NA; cdr3_nt: TGCGCCAGCAGCTTTGACACTTACCCCACCGGGGAGCTGTTTTTT; cdr3_aa: CASSFDTYPTGELFF
j_call: TRBJ2-1; clone_size: NA; v_call: TRBV5-6; d_call: TRBD2; cdr3_nt: TGTGCCAGCAGCGCAGGACTAGCGGGCGAAGGGGGGCAGTTCTTC; cdr3_aa: CASSAGLAGEGGQFF
j_call: TRBJ1-1; clone_size: NA; v_call: TRBV7-9; d_call: NA; cdr3_nt: TGTGCCAGCAGCTTAGCCAGAGACAGCCGGGGGGCTTTCTTT; cdr3_aa: CASSLARDSRGAFF
j_call: TRBJ1-5; clone_size: few; v_call: TRBV27; d_call: NA; cdr3_nt: TGTGCCAGCAGTCTGACTAGTCTCGGGGTGCCCCAGCATTTT; cdr3_aa: CASSLTSLGVPQHF
j_call: TRBJ1-1; clone_size: few; v_call: TRBV28; d_call: TRBD1; cdr3_nt: TGTGCCAGCAGTTTATGGTCAGGGGGCGGGTGGACTGAAGCTTTCTTT; cdr3_aa: CASSLWSGGGWTEAFF
j_call: TRBJ1-2; clone_size: NA; v_call: TRBV27; d_call: TRBD1; cdr3_nt: TGTGCCAGCAAACCGGGCAGGGGGCGAGGGGACTATGGCTACACCTTC; cdr3_aa: CASKPGRGRGDYGYTF
j_call: TRBJ2-3; clone_size: NA; v_call: TRBV4-3; d_call: TRBD2; cdr3_nt: TGCGCCAGCAGTCAAGGACTAGCGAAAACAGATACGCAGTATTTT; cdr3_aa: CASSQGLAKTDTQYF
j_call: TRBJ2-7; clone_size: NA; v_call: TRBV4-1; d_call: NA; cdr3_nt: TGCGCCAGCAGCCAAGGAGAGGGTTTGGAGCAGTACTTC; cdr3_aa: CASSQGEGLEQYF
j_call: TRBJ2-7; clone_size: NA; v_call: TRBV5-5; d_call: NA; cdr3_nt: TGTGCCAGCAAACTTGGGGTGGGTTCAGGGGCCTACGAGCAGTACTTC; cdr3_aa: CASKLGVGSGAYEQYF
j_call: TRBJ2-1; clone_size: NA; v_call: TRBV10-3; d_call: TRBD2; cdr3_nt: TGTGCCATCAACACACCGGGACTAGCGGTTTACAATGAGCAGTTCTTC; cdr3_aa: CAINTPGLAVYNEQFF
j_call: TRBJ2-1; clone_size: once; v_call: TRBV27; d_call: NA; cdr3_nt: TGTGCCAGCAGCTTTGACCCGTTAGCGCTAAATAGAAATGAGCAGTTCTTC; cdr3_aa: CASSFDPLALNRNEQFF
j_call: TRBJ2-1; clone_size: NA; v_call: TRBV27; d_call: TRBD2; cdr3_nt: TGTGCCAGCAGTCCGAGAGGGACTAGCGAATCCCTTGGGCGATCCAATGAGCAGTTCTTC; cdr3_aa: CASSPRGTSESLGRSNEQFF
j_call: TRBJ2-5; clone_size: NA; v_call: TRBV6-5; d_call: TRBD2; cdr3_nt: TGTGCCAGCAGTCCCCCGGGAGGCCGAAGGGAGACCCAGTACTTC; cdr3_aa: CASSPPGGRRETQYF